This T cell receptor (beta chain) was sequenced for a study of shared clonotypes between healthy human individuals. Study background: CD4 naive and memory got three plates each, CD8 naive two, CD8 memory one. Whole-study findings and limits: In a few donors, approximately 5% of naive CD4 clonotypes appeared in common. Among donors, sharing of clonotypes was expected to be affected by sequencing depth. Donors were few, which limited the genetic and exposure-history diversity represented.

Comments on this clone: Its antigen is unidentified.

Trimming left V 4 bases short and J 7 bases short, with 12 bases between. This CDR3 region has 13 residues. Germline assignment: CDR1 SGHRS and CDR2 YFSETQ. Profiling relied on immunoSEQ multiplex PCR, and the TCRdb table lists in-frame clones only, not all of them. The sample yields 600,000 to 800,000 clones, 72% seen once. The source material was memory CD4+ T cells sorted from blood. The subset: CD45RA-negative fraction. The chain recombines TRBV5-1 with TRBJ2-1; no reliable D call. The receptor's source is a woman younger than 45 in good health. The CDR3 loop is CASSQIIGNEQFF. CDR3 in DNA: TGCGCCAGCAGCCAGATAATTGGGAATGAGCAGTTCTTC.